This paragraph reports one TCR beta chain. As yet, its antigen is unknown. The data belong to a study of OX40 agonist ivuxolimab in advanced cancers. Study-level information: Patients in dose escalation had liver, melanoma, kidney or head and neck cancers.

Data came from immunoSEQ multiplex PCR; TCRdb stores just in-frame clones and leaves some out. The repertoire has approximately 84,000 clones, approximately 89% of them found once; the top ten carry roughly 0.2%. The study, taken as a whole, reports: Relatively little clonal expansion, among the lowest observed, appeared in partial responders at 0.1-3.0 mg/kg.

The germline gives CDR1 SGHTA, CDR2 FQGTGA. V lost 7 bases to trimming and J lost 3 bases, with 12 bases between them. The CDR3 is 13 residues long. The chain combines TRBV7-3 with TRBJ1-1, with D maybe TRBD1 (5 bases). Material: CD4+ or CD8+ T cells sorted from blood, obtained in a trial of the OX40 agonist ivuxolimab. This receptor was taken from an adult with an advanced solid tumor such as melanoma, head and neck, liver or kidney cancer. The CDR3 spells CASKEGMDTEAFF. CDR3 bases: TGTGCCAGCAAAGAGGGGATGGACACTGAAGCTTTCTTT.